The 21 T cell receptor beta chains presented below share a single source sample, sequenced in a study of T cells in Graves' hyperthyroidism and ophthalmopathy (dated by TCRdb to between 2019 and 2020). The method was multiplex PCR. The sample was run on an Illumina HiSeq 2000. Amplification of TCR beta CDR3 regions was carried out from RNA transcripts. The first round of RT-PCR for the TCR CDR3 was performed with the HTBI primer set and the Qiagen OneStep RT-PCR kit. Clones were called with MiXCR by TCRdb after fastp trimmed the public reads at Q25, and only in-frame beta chains were retained. A single entry per CDR3 protein holds the most common genes and DNA from its merged rows. The sample yields 490,000 or so distinct CDR3 sequences; more than 15% were counted once. The ten top clones hold over 25% of the sample. Sequencing used blood. Source of these receptors: a woman in her 30s with Graves' ophthalmopathy.

This clonotype was recorded a few times. V usage is TRBV6-2 or TRBV6-3 and J usage is TRBJ2-3, with a possible D match to TRBD2 (6 bases). The V end was cut by 10 bases, the J end by 0 bases, with 14 bases between. CDR3 length: 14 amino acids. The germline V gene encodes CDR1 MNHEY and CDR2 SVGEGT. Here the CDR3 DNA reads TGTGCCACCTCCGGGACTCAAAGCACAGATACGCAGTATTTT. Its translation: CATSGTQSTDTQYF.

The V and J genes are TRBV28 and TRBJ2-4, with D perhaps TRBD2 (7 bases). CDR3 length: 20 amino acids. V lost 1 base, J lost 2 bases, and 24 bases lay in between. CDR1 is MDHEN, CDR2 SYDVKM, per germline. CDR3 nucleotide sequence: TGTGCCAGCAGTTTATTTTTTTCGAGGGGGGGCCTATTATCCAAAAACATTCAGTACTTC. Its translation is CASSLFFSRGGLLSKNIQYF. The variable domain in full, with the rest retrieved from reference TRBV28 and TRBJ2-4, is DVKVTQSSRYLVKRTGEKVFLECVQDMDHENMFWYRQDPGLGLRLIYFSYDVKMKEKGDIPEGYSVSREKKERFSLILESASTNQTSMYLCASSLFFSRGGLLSKNIQYFGAGTRLSVL.

The V and J genes are TRBV28 and TRBJ2-7; tentative D call: TRBD1 (7 bases). The germline V gene encodes CDR1 MDHEN and CDR2 SYDVKM. The CDR3 is made up of 15 amino acids. V was trimmed by 4 bases and J by 9 bases, leaving 22 bases between them. CDR3 DNA sequence: TGTGCCAGCAGTTCCGACTCGACAGGGAGGAGAGGGCAGTACTTC. Its translation is CASSSDSTGRRGQYF. Together with reference TRBV28 and TRBJ2-7, the CDR3 gives the full variable domain: DVKVTQSSRYLVKRTGEKVFLECVQDMDHENMFWYRQDPGLGLRLIYFSYDVKMKEKGDIPEGYSVSREKKERFSLILESASTNQTSMYLCASSSDSTGRRGQYFGPGTRLTVT.

This clonotype showed up just a few times. J is TRBJ1-5 and V is TRBV6-5; possible D gene TRBD1, 6 bases. Trimming pared 2 bases from V and 0 bases from J, leaving 17 bases between. The CDR3 is 18 residues long. Looked up from germline, CDR1 is MNHEY and CDR2 is SVGAGI. CDR3 loop: CASSYRERGEYSNQPQHF. CDR3 nucleotides: TGTGCCAGCAGTTACCGGGAGAGGGGGGAATATAGCAATCAGCCCCAGCATTTT.

This clonotype was seen once. The CDR3 coding sequence is TGTGCCAGCAGCGTAGAGGGACTAGCGGGAGAAGGTGAGCAGTTCTTC. Translating gives CASSVEGLAGEGEQFF. The rearrangement uses TRBV9 and TRBJ2-1, with 14 bases matching TRBD2. V lost 0 bases, J lost 9 bases, and 5 bases stayed unmatched. The germline V gene has CDR1 SGDLS and CDR2 YYNGEE. This CDR3 has 16 amino acids.

This clonotype was observed at least ten times. V usage is TRBV3-1 and J usage is TRBJ1-1, with unresolved D. The CDR3 spans 14 residues. Trimming took off 0 bases at V and 4 bases at J, with 9 bases between the two ends. Germline V gene lookup returns CDR1 LGHDT and CDR2 YNNKEL (reference sequence). The CDR3 nucleotides read TGTGCCAGCAGCCAAGAACAAGAAGGCACTGAAGCTTTCTTT. Its protein is CASSQEQEGTEAFF.

This clonotype came up many times. The CDR3 coding sequence is TGTGCCAGCAGTCCCCAGCGGGAGAGGGCGGATGAGCAGTTCTTC. It translates to CASSPQRERADEQFF. This chain uses TRBV6-1 with TRBJ2-1; 8 nucleotides align to TRBD2. Per germline, CDR1 MNHNS and CDR2 SASEGT. After removal of 5 bases from V and 8 bases from J, the junction contained 11 bases not matched to a gene. The CDR3 totals 15 residues.

The CDR3 bases are TGCAGTGCTAATAGGGACAGCTCCTACAATGAGCAGTTCTTC. Its translation is CSANRDSSYNEQFF. The J gene is TRBJ2-1, the V gene TRBV20-1; 7 nucleotides line up with TRBD1. V shed 4 bases and J 0 bases; nucleotides not matched to a gene: 3. The CDR3 has 14 residues. Germline lookup yields CDR1 DFQATT and CDR2 SNEGSKA (reference sequence).

This clonotype was counted ten times or more. The chain is built from TRBV20-1 and TRBJ1-5, with D hard to call. Germline CDR1 is DFQATT and CDR2 is SNEGSKA (reference sequence). V lost 6 bases and J lost 1, with 19 bases in between. The CDR3 contains 16 residues. The CDR3 bases are TGCAGTGCGAGTGATCTTAGGGCTGAAAGCAATCAGCCCCAGCATTTT. Its protein is CSASDLRAESNQPQHF.

The chain couples TRBV30 to TRBJ2-6; the match to TRBD1 covers 8 bases. Looked up from germline, CDR1 is GTSNPN and CDR2 is SVGIG (reference sequence). The CDR3 has 19 residues. Trimming took 3 bases from V and 0 from J; bases not matched to a gene: 13. The chain's CDR3 is CAWSLEDGQGYSGANVLTF. In nucleotides, the CDR3 is TGTGCCTGGAGCTTAGAGGATGGACAGGGATACTCTGGGGCCAACGTCCTGACTTTC.

The sample holds a few counts of this clonotype. The rearrangement joins TRBV4-3 to TRBJ2-7; D is ambiguous. Germline V gene lookup returns CDR1 LGHNA and CDR2 YSLEER. The CDR3 sequence is 14 residues long. Trimming left V 1 base short and J 2 bases short, with 9 bases between. CDR3 DNA sequence: TGCGCCAGCAGCCAAGGTCCCCTAACCTACGAGCAGTACTTC. Amino acids: CASSQGPLTYEQYF.

The rearrangement links TRBV7-2 to TRBJ2-4; D is unclear. The CDR3 extends over 14 amino acids. Trimming took 1 base from V and 1 from J, leaving 5 bases between them. Germline-derived CDR1 and CDR2 are SGHTA and FQGNSA. The DNA of the CDR3 is TGTGCCAGCAGCTTAGACGTTGCCAAAAACATTCAGTACTTC. Translated, it gives CASSLDVAKNIQYF.

The sample holds many counts of this clonotype. The rearrangement joins TRBV27 to TRBJ2-7; 12 nucleotides line up with TRBD2. V shed 8 bases and J 7 bases; nucleotides not matched to a gene: 6. Germline values: CDR1 MNHEY, CDR2 SMNVEV (reference sequence). The length of the CDR3 is 13 residues. CDR3 bases: TGTGCCAGCGGACTAGCGGGACAAGGTGAGCAGTACTTC. Translated: CASGLAGQGEQYF.

V and J are TRBV7-9 and TRBJ1-4; D possibly corresponds to TRBD1 (5 bases). CDR1 is SEHNR and CDR2 is FQNEAQ in the germline V gene (reference sequence). With 8 bases removed from V and 8 bases from J, the gap between germline ends came to 9 bases. CDR3 length equals 11 residues. CDR3 sequence (DNA): TGTGCCAGCCAGGGTAAAGAAAAACTGTTTTTT. Translating it yields CASQGKEKLFF.

At least ten counts were recorded for this clonotype. This chain links TRBV29-1 with TRBJ2-5; weak D call: TRBD2 (7 bases). The CDR3 sequence is 12 residues long. The germline V gene encodes CDR1 SQVTM and CDR2 ANQGSEA. With 7 bases removed from V and 5 bases from J, the gap between germline ends came to 14 bases. CDR3: CSGGGGMETQYF. CDR3 coding DNA: TGCAGCGGAGGGGGGGGTATGGAGACCCAGTACTTC.

This clonotype was recorded many times. The chain combines TRBV11-2 with TRBJ2-1; possibly TRBD2 for D (5 bases). Trimming took 7 bases from V and 8 from J, leaving 12 bases between them. CDR1 is SGHAT, CDR2 FQNNGV, per germline. The CDR3 is made up of 12 amino acids. CDR3 in amino acids: CASIGMVDEQFF. The CDR3 DNA sequence: TGTGCCAGCATCGGGATGGTAGATGAGCAGTTCTTC.

Ten or more counts support this clonotype. The chain uses TRBV11-3 and TRBJ2-3; TRBD1 aligns across 7 bases. In germline, CDR1 is SGHNT, CDR2 YENEEA. The CDR3 runs 14 residues. Trimming removed 4 bases from V and 7 bases from J; junction bases left unmatched: 8. CDR3 amino acids: CASSSGTAINTQYF. DNA of the CDR3: TGTGCCAGCAGCTCCGGGACAGCAATCAATACGCAGTATTTT.

Ten or more counts support this clonotype. This chain connects TRBV6-2 or TRBV6-3 to TRBJ2-2; the match to TRBD2 covers 7 bases. This CDR3 spans 15 amino acids. The V segment lost 7 bases and the J segment 6 bases; nucleotides outside the gene matches: 11. Germline V CDR1 and CDR2: MNHEY, SVGEGT. In DNA, the CDR3 is TGTGCCAGCAACCGACATCCCCTAGCGGCCGGGGAGCTGTTTTTT. Translated, it gives CASNRHPLAAGELFF.

CDR3 coding DNA: TGTGCCAGCAGCTTAAACGGGCTAGCGGGAGGTCAGCGGGAGCTGTTTTTT. It specifies CASSLNGLAGGQRELFF. The chain joins TRBV7-3 to TRBJ2-2; 11 bases match TRBD2. The CDR3 sequence is 17 residues long. Germline V CDR1 and CDR2: SGHTA, FQGTGA. The ends lost 1 base at V and 9 bases at J; junction bases unmatched: 10.

The J gene is TRBJ1-2, the V gene TRBV11-2, with D tentatively TRBD1 (5 bases). In germline, CDR1 is SGHAT, CDR2 FQNNGV. V lost 5 bases and J lost 5, with 18 bases in between. This CDR3 is built from 15 residues. The CDR3 sequence: CASSVRHSGVYGYTF. CDR3 sequence (DNA): TGTGCCAGCAGCGTAAGGCATTCGGGGGTATATGGCTACACCTTC.

There are many counts of this clonotype. The chain combines TRBV20-1 with TRBJ1-5, with 7 bases lining up with TRBD1. The CDR3 spans 14 residues. Unmatched junction bases numbered 5, after V lost 3 bases and J lost 3 bases. Germline values: CDR1 DFQATT, CDR2 SNEGSKA (reference sequence). Here the CDR3 reads CSARMDRNNQPQHF. The CDR3 region has the DNA TGCAGTGCTAGGATGGACAGGAACAATCAGCCCCAGCATTTT.